This T cell receptor (beta chain) was obtained from a study of cytomegalovirus exposure and HLA in healthy donors. Study overall: Caucasian-associated ancestry cluster membership applied to about four fifths of under 450 genotyped donors. Study-level points and caveats: DRB1 showed the most TCR associations and HLA-C the fewest in a later analysis, as rates varied by HLA locus.

Trimming pared 0 bases from V and 7 bases from J, leaving 4 bases between. The CDR3 spans 13 residues. CDR1 and CDR2 from the germline V gene are MNHNS and SASEGT. PCR used 60 Vbeta primers and 13 Jbeta primers. Assay: immunoSEQ multiplex PCR; the TCRdb copy retains only in-frame clones and omits some. The sample has about 160,000 clones; less than 85% are singletons. Of note for this clone: Its matching antigen is unknown.

The specimen was PBMCs. This clonotype originated in a boy aged 2 to 10 in good health and CMV-seronegative. V usage is TRBV6-1 and J usage is TRBJ1-6; D gene uncertain. The CDR3 is CASSEARNSPLHF. The DNA for the CDR3 is TGTGCCAGCAGTGAAGCCCGGAATTCACCCCTCCACTTT.